This T cell receptor beta chain was observed in a study of cytomegalovirus exposure and HLA in healthy donors. PCR was performed using 60 Vbeta and 13 Jbeta primers. This table comes from immunoSEQ multiplex PCR, and its TCRdb copy is limited to in-frame clones, with some not included. The sample has a few hundred thousand clones; around three quarters are singletons. The sample was PBMCs. The receptor's source is a man aged 40-55 years in good health and CMV-seronegative.

CDR3 nucleotides: TGTGCCAGTAGTAACCGCGGGGGAGATACGCAGTATTTT. Protein: CASSNRGGDTQYF. This sequence joins TRBV19 and TRBJ2-3; 7 bases are a match to TRBD2. The CDR3 loop spans 13 amino acids. Germline assignment: CDR1 LNHDA and CDR2 SQIVND (reference sequence). With 4 bases clipped from V and 5 bases from J, the junction kept 3 bases outside the gene matches.